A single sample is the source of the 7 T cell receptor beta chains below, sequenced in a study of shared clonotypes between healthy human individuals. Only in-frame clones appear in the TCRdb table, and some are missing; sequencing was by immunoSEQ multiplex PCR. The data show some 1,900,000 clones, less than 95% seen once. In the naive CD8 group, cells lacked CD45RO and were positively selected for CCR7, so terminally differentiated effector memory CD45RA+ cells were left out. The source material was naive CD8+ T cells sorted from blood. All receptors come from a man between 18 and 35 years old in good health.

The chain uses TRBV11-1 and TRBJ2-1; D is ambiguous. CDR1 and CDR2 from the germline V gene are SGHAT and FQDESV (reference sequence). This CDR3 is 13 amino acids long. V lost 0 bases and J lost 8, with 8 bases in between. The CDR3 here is CASSLAEGYEQFF. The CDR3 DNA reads TGTGCCAGCAGCTTAGCGGAAGGGTATGAGCAGTTCTTC.

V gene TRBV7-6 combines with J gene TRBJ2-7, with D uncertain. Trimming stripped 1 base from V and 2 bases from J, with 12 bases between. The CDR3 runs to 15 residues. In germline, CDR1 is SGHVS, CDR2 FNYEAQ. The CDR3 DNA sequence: TGTGCCAGCAGCTTAGAGAGTGGCACCACCTACGAGCAGTACTTC. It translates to CASSLESGTTYEQYF.

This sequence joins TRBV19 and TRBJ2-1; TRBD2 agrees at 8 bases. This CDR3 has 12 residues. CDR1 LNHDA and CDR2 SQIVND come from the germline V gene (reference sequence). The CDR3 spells CSAGGWSDEQFF. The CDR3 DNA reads TGTTCGGCGGGAGGCTGGTCGGATGAGCAGTTCTTC. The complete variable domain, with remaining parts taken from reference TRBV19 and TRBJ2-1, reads DGGITQSPKYLFRKEGQNVTLSCEQNLNHDAMYWYRQDPGQGLRLIYYSQIVNDFQKGDIAEGYSVSREKKESFPLTVTSAQKNPTAFYLCSAGGWSDEQFFGPGTRLTVL.

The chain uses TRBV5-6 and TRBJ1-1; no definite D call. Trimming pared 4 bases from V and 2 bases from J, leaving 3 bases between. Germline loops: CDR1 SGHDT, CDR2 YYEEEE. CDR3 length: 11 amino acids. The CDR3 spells CASSVNTEAFF. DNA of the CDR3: TGTGCCAGCAGCGTTAACACTGAAGCTTTCTTT.

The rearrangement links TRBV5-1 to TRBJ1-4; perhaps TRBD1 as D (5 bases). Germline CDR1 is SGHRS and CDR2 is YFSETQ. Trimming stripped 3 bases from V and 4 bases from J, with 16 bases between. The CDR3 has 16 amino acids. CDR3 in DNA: TGCGCCAGCAGCTCCCCTTTGGGGACGGATAATGAAAAACTGTTTTTT. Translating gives CASSSPLGTDNEKLFF.

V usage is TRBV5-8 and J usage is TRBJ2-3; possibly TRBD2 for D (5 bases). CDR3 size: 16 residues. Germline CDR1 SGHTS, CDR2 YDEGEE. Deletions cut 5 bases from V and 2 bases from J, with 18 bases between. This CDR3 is CASSWRTGPFTDTQYF. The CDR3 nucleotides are TGTGCCAGCAGTTGGAGGACCGGACCGTTCACAGATACGCAGTATTTT.

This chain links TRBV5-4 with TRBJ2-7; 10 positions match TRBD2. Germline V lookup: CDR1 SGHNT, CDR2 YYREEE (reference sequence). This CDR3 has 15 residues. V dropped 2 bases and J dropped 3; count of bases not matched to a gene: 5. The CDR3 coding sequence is TGTGCCAGCAGCTTTAGCGGGGGGCAAAACTACGAGCAGTACTTC. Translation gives CASSFSGGQNYEQYF.